Presented here are 14 T cell receptor beta chains from one specimen sequenced in a study of cytomegalovirus exposure and HLA in healthy donors. The study ran its PCR with 60 Vbeta and 13 Jbeta primers. TCRdb's table, derived via immunoSEQ multiplex PCR, lists solely in-frame clones and lacks some. The ten most abundant clones cover 2.5% to 3% of a sample with about 72,000 clones. Input material: PBMCs. These receptor sequences come from a man aged 35 to 55 in good health and CMV-seronegative.

The chain combines TRBV9 with TRBJ2-5, with a possible D match to TRBD2 (6 bases). CDR3 length: 15 residues. Trimming pared 3 bases from V and 4 bases from J, leaving 16 bases between. Per the germline V gene, CDR1 is SGDLS and CDR2 is YYNGEE. The CDR3 sequence is CASSASGWRGETQYF. The CDR3 DNA reads as TGTGCCAGCAGCGCCTCGGGCTGGCGGGGAGAGACCCAGTACTTC.

The CDR3 coding sequence is TGCGCCAGCAGCCAAATCGGGGCGGGGGGAAACACCATATATTTT. This gives the protein CASSQIGAGGNTIYF. The chain employs TRBV4-1 and TRBJ1-3; a possible D gene is TRBD1 (5 bases). Trimming left V 2 bases short and J 4 bases short, with 12 bases between. CDR1 MGHRA and CDR2 YSYEKL come from the germline V gene. CDR3 length: 15 amino acids.

CDR3 sequence reads: CASSREGAPPTTGELFF. In DNA form, the CDR3 reads TGCGCCAGCAGCCGAGAGGGGGCTCCGCCGACCACCGGGGAGCTGTTTTTT. The chain employs TRBV4-1 and TRBJ2-2; 7 positions agree with TRBD1. The CDR3 runs to 17 residues. With 4 bases clipped from V and 4 bases from J, the junction kept 12 bases outside the gene matches. Germline V gene data show CDR1 as MGHRA and CDR2 as YSYEKL.

The genes are TRBV5-1 and TRBJ2-3; 8 bases line up with TRBD2. Germline V CDR1 and CDR2: SGHRS, YFSETQ. CDR3 length: 16 residues. The V and J ends lost 5 bases and 7 bases, in that order; junction bases with no gene match: 15. In DNA form, the CDR3 reads TGCGCCAGCAGACCCGGGGGGGTAGGCTCAGGCCATACGCAGTATTTT. Protein: CASRPGGVGSGHTQYF.

The rearrangement joins TRBV7-9 to TRBJ1-6, with D possibly matching TRBD1 (5 bases). V was pared by 5 bases and J by 6 bases, with 11 bases between. The CDR3 totals 14 residues. From germline, CDR1 is SEHNR and CDR2 FQNEAQ (reference sequence). CDR3 protein: CASSTSGGNSPLHF. In DNA form, the CDR3 reads TGTGCCAGCAGCACTAGCGGGGGTAATTCACCCCTCCACTTT.

This rearrangement joins TRBV19 to TRBJ1-4, with D possibly matching TRBD1 (6 bases). The CDR3 spans 14 residues. The germline gives CDR1 LNHDA, CDR2 SQIVND (reference sequence). V shed 3 bases and J shed 4 bases, with 9 bases lying between them. The CDR3 here is CASSMGQINEKLFF. For the CDR3, the DNA is TGTGCCAGTAGTATGGGACAAATTAATGAAAAACTGTTTTTT.

This sequence joins TRBV6-5 and TRBJ2-5; 11 positions match TRBD2. The CDR3 is made up of 16 amino acids. Unmatched junction bases numbered 6, after V lost 4 bases and J lost 2 bases. Germline V lookup: CDR1 MNHEY, CDR2 SVGAGI. The CDR3 nucleotides read TGTGCCAGCAGTTTACTAGCGGGGGTGCAACAAGAGACCCAGTACTTC. As protein: CASSLLAGVQQETQYF.

This rearrangement joins TRBV5-1 to TRBJ2-2, with 8 bases aligning to TRBD1. From germline, CDR1 is SGHRS and CDR2 YFSETQ. The V gene end was trimmed by 0 bases and the J gene end by 6 bases; junction bases not matched to a gene: 7. The CDR3 spans 16 residues. The CDR3: CASSLDGQGSAGELFF. The CDR3 DNA reads as TGCGCCAGCAGCTTGGACGGACAGGGCAGCGCCGGGGAGCTGTTTTTT.

The chain links TRBV7-3 to TRBJ2-6; 10 nucleotides align to TRBD1. The CDR3 is made up of 17 amino acids. J gave up 1 base and V 5 bases, and 5 bases lay outside the gene matches. Germline CDR1 is SGHTA and CDR2 is FQGTGA. In nucleotides, the CDR3 is TGTGCCAGCAGCGGGGGACAGGGGCGATCTGGGGCCAACGTCCTGACTTTC. Protein sequence: CASSGGQGRSGANVLTF.

Remarks on this clone: Other DNA sequences in the same sample also yield this CDR3. This chain connects TRBV20-1 to TRBJ2-7, with D perhaps TRBD2 (5 bases). V dropped 1 base and J dropped 4 bases, with 5 bases sitting between them. This CDR3 contains 11 residues. In germline, CDR1 is DFQATT, CDR2 SNEGSKA (reference sequence). CDR3: CSARGGYEQYF. The CDR3 DNA is TGCAGTGCTAGAGGCGGGTACGAGCAGTACTTC.

About this clone: Distinct nucleotide sequences in the sample also encode this CDR3. The chain employs TRBV5-1 and TRBJ2-3; D is ambiguous. In germline, CDR1 is SGHRS, CDR2 YFSETQ. This CDR3 comprises 14 residues. The germline V and J ends were trimmed by 2 bases and 4 bases, with 11 bases remaining between them. In nucleotides, the CDR3 is TGCGCCAGCAGCTTTTTGAGGCCGTCAGATACGCAGTATTTT. Translated, it gives CASSFLRPSDTQYF.

The chain carries TRBV5-3 and TRBJ2-5; maybe TRBD2 (6 bases). TRBV5-3 is an ORF for which the function is uncertain. The V gene lost 2 bases and the J gene lost 1 base, with 15 bases spanning the gap. The CDR3 runs to 16 residues. The CDR3 DNA is TGTGCCAGAAGCTTTTCCCCCGGAGGGCCCCAAGAGACCCAGTACTTC. Protein product: CARSFSPGGPQETQYF.

This chain connects TRBV7-2 to TRBJ1-1; 10 nucleotides align to TRBD1. Per the germline V gene, CDR1 is SGHTA and CDR2 is FQGNSA. The CDR3 is 16 residues long. With 1 base clipped from V and 7 bases from J, the junction kept 9 bases outside the gene matches. CDR3 nucleotide sequence: TGTGCCAGCAGCTTAGTTCGCTGGGACAGGGGTATTGAAGCTTTCTTT. This sequence encodes CASSLVRWDRGIEAFF.

The rearrangement uses TRBV19 and TRBJ2-5; 7 bases map to TRBD1. The J call may be wrong; the DNA end is better matched by TRBJ2-7. The germline gives CDR1 LNHDA, CDR2 SQIVND (reference sequence). This CDR3 contains 15 residues. The chain's CDR3 is CASSDPGQVIHEQYF. Here the CDR3 DNA reads TGTGCCAGTAGCGACCCCGGACAGGTCATCCACGAGCAGTACTTC.